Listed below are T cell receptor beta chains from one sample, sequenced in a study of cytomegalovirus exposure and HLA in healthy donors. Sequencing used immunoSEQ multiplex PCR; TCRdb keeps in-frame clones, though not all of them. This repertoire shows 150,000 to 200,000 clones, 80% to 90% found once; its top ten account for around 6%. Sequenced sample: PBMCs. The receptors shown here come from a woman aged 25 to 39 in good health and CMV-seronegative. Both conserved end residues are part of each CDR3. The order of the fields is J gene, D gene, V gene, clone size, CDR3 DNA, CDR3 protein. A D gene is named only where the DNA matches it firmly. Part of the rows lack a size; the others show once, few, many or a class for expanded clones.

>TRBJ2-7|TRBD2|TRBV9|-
TGTGCCAGCAGCCCAACCGGGACTAGCGGCTACGAGCAGTACTTC
CASSPTGTSGYEQYF
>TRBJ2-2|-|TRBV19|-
TGTGCCAGTAGGGGCTTCAGGAGGGATTCGAACACCGGGGAGCTGTTTTTT
CASRGFRRDSNTGELFF
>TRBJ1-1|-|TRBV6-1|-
TGTGCCAGCCGGCGGAGGGAGAACACTGAAGCTTTCTTT
CASRRRENTEAFF
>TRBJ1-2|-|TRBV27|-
TGTGCCAGCAGTCTAACTTACAGCGGAAATGGCTACACCTTC
CASSLTYSGNGYTF
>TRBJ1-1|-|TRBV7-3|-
TGTGCCAGCAGCTCGGGGCAGACCAACACTGAAGCTTTCTTT
CASSSGQTNTEAFF
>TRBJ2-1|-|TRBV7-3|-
TGTGCCAGCAGCTTAGCGGCCAGCTCCTACAATGAGCAGTTCTTC
CASSLAASSYNEQFF
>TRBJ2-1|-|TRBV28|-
TGTGCCAGCAGTCCGAATCAGGGGTCTCCCTACAATGAGCAGTTCTTC
CASSPNQGSPYNEQFF
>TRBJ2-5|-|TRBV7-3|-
TGTGCCAGCAGCTTCCCGGGACATCAAGAGACCCAGTACTTC
CASSFPGHQETQYF
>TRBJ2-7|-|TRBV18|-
TGTGCCAGCTCACCAGTGGCAGAGGGGTCCTACGAGCAGTACTTC
CASSPVAEGSYEQYF
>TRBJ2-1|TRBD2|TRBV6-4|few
TGTGCCAGCAGTGAGCGGGAGGCCAACAATGAGCAGTTCTTC
CASSEREANNEQFF
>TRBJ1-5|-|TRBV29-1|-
TGCAGCGTTGGAGAGTTCAATAGCAATCAGCCCCAGCATTTT
CSVGEFNSNQPQHF
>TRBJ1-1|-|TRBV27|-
TGTGCCAGCAGTTGGGGGGGCACTGAAGCTTTCTTT
CASSWGGTEAFF
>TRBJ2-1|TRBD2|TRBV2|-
TGTGCCAGCAGTGAGGATGGGACTAGCGGGTTCTACAATGAGCAGTTCTTC
CASSEDGTSGFYNEQFF
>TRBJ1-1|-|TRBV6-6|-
TGTGCCAGCAGTCCAGGGTCTGGAAACACTGAAGCTTTCTTT
CASSPGSGNTEAFF
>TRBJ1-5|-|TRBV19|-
TGTGCCAGTAGTGCGCAGCCCAATCAGCCCCAGCATTTT
CASSAQPNQPQHF
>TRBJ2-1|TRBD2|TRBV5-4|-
TGTGCCAGCCGACCTTCTACTAGCGGGAACTACAATGAGCAGTTCTTC
CASRPSTSGNYNEQFF
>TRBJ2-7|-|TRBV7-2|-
TGTGCCAGCAGCTTATGGAGGGTCTCCGAGCAGTACTTC
CASSLWRVSEQYF
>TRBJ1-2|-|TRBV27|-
TGTGCCAGCAGTTCTCCAGGGTACTATGGCTACACCTTC
CASSSPGYYGYTF
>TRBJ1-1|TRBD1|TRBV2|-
TGTGCCAGGACCGGGACAGCCGCGGTGGCTGAAGCTTTCTTT
CARTGTAAVAEAFF
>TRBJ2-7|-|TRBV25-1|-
TGTGCCAGCAGCCCGCTGAGGGGCGAGCAGTACTTC
CASSPLRGEQYF
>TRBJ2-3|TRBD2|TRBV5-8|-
TGTGCCCTCGGGAGGGGGCTAGCGGGGGTAGATACGCAGTATTTT
CALGRGLAGVDTQYF
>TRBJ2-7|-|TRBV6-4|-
TGTGCCAGCAGTGACTCGGCGACTTCCGAGCAGTACTTC
CASSDSATSEQYF
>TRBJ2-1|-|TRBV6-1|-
TGTGCCAGCAGAGCCTACAATGAGCAGTTCTTC
CASRAYNEQFF
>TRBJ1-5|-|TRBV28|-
TGTGCCAGCAGCCTCGCGTGGGGCTTTAGCAATCAGCCCCAGCATTTT
CASSLAWGFSNQPQHF
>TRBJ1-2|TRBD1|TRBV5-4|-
TGTGCCAGCAGCTTCGACCCACAGGGGAATTCCGGCTACACCTTC
CASSFDPQGNSGYTF
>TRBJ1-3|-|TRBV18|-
TGTGCCAGCTCCCCAGACTCCTCTGGAAACACCATATATTTT
CASSPDSSGNTIYF
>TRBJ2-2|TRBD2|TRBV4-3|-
TGCGCCAGCAGCCAAGGCACGTGGGGGACTAGCGGCCCCGGGGAGCTGTTTTTT
CASSQGTWGTSGPGELFF
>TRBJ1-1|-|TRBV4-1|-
TGCGCCAGCAGCCAAGGGCAGACAGGCTCAAACACTGAAGCTTTCTTT
CASSQGQTGSNTEAFF
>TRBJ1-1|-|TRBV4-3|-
TGCGCCAGCAGCCAAGACCCGGGGAGGGAGGGGAACACTGAAGCTTTCTTT
CASSQDPGREGNTEAFF
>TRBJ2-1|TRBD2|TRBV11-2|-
TGTGCCAGCAGCTCGATTAGCGGGGCAGACTACAATGAGCAGTTCTTC
CASSSISGADYNEQFF
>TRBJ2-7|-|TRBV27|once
TGTGCCAGCAGTCCTTCTCTCCCGTTCGAGCAGTACTTC
CASSPSLPFEQYF
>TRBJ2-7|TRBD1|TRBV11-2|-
TGTGCCATCCCGGGACAGGGACGCTACGAGCAGTACTTC
CAIPGQGRYEQYF
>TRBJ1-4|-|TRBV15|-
TGTGCCACCAGCAGACCGGACAGTCCGAGCGAAAAACTGTTTTTT
CATSRPDSPSEKLFF
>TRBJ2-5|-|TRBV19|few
TGTGCCAGTAAAACCGGGACATCCCAAGAGACCCAGTACTTC
CASKTGTSQETQYF
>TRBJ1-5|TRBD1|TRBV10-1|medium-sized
TGCGCCAGCAGGGGGACAGGGAGCAATCAGCCCCAGCATTTT
CASRGTGSNQPQHF
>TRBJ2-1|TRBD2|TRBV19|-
TGTGCCAGTAGATTAGCGGGGCTCGACAATGAGCAGTTCTTC
CASRLAGLDNEQFF
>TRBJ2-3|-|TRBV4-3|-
TGCGCCAGCAGCCAAGTATATAACAGTAGAAATACGCAGTATTTT
CASSQVYNSRNTQYF